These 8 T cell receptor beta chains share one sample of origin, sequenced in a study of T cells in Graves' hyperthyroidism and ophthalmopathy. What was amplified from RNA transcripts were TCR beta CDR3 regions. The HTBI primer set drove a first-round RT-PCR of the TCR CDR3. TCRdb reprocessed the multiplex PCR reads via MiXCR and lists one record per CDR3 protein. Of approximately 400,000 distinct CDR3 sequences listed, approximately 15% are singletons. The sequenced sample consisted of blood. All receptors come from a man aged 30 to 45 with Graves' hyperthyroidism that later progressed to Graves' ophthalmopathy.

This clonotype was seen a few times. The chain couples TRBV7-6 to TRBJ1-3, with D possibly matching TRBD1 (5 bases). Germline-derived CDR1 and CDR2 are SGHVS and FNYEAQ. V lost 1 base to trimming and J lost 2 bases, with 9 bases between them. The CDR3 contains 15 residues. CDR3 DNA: TGTGCCAGCAGCTTAGAAGCACAGGCTGGAAACACCATATATTTT. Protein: CASSLEAQAGNTIYF. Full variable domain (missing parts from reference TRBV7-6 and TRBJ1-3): GAGVSQSPRYKVTKRGQDVALRCDPISGHVSLYWYRQALGQGPEFLTYFNYEAQQDKSGLPNDRFSAERPEGSISTLTIQRTEQRDSAMYRCASSLEAQAGNTIYFGEGSWLTVV.

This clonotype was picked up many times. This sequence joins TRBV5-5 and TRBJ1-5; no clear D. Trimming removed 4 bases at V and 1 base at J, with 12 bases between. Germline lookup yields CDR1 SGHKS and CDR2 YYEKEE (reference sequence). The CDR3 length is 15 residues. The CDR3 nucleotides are TGTGCCAGCAGCAGGCGAAGTGGCAGCAATCAGCCCCAGCATTTT. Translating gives CASSRRSGSNQPQHF. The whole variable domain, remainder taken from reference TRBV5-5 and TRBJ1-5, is DAGVTQSPTHLIKTRGQQVTLRCSPISGHKSVSWYQQVLGQGPQFIFQYYEKEERGRGNFPDRFSARQFPNYSSELNVNALLLGDSALYLCASSRRSGSNQPQHFGDGTRLSIL.

CDR3 nucleotide sequence: TGCGCCAGCAGTCCCGGAGCAGGGGCCCACGAGCAGTACTTC. This sequence encodes CASSPGAGAHEQYF. The V gene is TRBV10-1, the J gene TRBJ2-7; D is perhaps TRBD1 (6 bases). The CDR3 spans 14 residues. In germline, CDR1 is WNHNN, CDR2 SYGVQD (reference sequence). V was clipped by 5 bases and J by 5 bases, with 16 bases between them.

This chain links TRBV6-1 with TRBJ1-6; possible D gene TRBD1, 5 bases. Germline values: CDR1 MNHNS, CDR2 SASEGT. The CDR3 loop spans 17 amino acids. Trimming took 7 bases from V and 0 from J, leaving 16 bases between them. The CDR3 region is CASKVPSGSSYNSPLHF. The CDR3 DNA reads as TGTGCCAGCAAGGTTCCCTCAGGGAGCTCCTATAATTCACCCCTCCACTTT.

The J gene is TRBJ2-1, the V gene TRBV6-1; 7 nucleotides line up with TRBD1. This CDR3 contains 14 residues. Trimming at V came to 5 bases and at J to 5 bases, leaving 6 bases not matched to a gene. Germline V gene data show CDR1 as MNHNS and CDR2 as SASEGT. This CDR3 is CASSRQGSNNEQFF. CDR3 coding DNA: TGTGCCAGCAGTCGACAGGGTTCGAACAATGAGCAGTTCTTC.

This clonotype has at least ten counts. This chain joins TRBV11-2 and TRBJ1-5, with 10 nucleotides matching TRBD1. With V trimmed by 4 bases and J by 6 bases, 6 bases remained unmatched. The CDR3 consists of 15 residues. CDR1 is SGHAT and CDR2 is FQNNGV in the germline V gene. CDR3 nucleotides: TGTGCCAGCAGCTACGACAGGGGGCCAAGTCAGCCCCAGCATTTT. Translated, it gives CASSYDRGPSQPQHF.

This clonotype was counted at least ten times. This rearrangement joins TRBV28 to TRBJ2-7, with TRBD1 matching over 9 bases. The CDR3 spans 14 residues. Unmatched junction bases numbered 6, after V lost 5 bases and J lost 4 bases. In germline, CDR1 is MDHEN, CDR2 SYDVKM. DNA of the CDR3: TGTGCCAGCAGTCCGGGACAGGGAGTGTACGAGCAGTACTTC. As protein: CASSPGQGVYEQYF. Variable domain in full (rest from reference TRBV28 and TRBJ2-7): DVKVTQSSRYLVKRTGEKVFLECVQDMDHENMFWYRQDPGLGLRLIYFSYDVKMKEKGDIPEGYSVSREKKERFSLILESASTNQTSMYLCASSPGQGVYEQYFGPGTRLTVT.

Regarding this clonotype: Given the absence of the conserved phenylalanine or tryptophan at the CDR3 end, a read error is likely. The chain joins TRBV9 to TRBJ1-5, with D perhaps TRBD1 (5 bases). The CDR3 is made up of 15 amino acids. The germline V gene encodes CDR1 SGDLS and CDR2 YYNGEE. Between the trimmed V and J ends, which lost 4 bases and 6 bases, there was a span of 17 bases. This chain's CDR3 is CASSPDSLGSQPQHL. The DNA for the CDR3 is TGTGCCAGCAGCCCAGACAGTCTCGGTAGTCAGCCCCAGCATCTT.